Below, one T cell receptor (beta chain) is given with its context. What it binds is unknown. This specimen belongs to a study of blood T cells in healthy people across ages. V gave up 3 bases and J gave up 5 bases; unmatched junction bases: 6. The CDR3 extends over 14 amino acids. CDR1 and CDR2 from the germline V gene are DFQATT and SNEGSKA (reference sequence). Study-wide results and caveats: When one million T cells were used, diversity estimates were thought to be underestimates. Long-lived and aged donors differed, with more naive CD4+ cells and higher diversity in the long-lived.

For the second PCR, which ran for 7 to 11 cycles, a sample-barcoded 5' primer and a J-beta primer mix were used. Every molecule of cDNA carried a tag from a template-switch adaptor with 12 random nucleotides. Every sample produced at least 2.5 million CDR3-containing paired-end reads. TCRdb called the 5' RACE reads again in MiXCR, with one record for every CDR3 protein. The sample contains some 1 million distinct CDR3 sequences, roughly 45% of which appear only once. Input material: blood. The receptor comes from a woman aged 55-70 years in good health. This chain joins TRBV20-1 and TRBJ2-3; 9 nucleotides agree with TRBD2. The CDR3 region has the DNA TGCAGTGCTAGGAGCCTAGCGGGACTAGATACGCAGTATTTT. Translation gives CSARSLAGLDTQYF.